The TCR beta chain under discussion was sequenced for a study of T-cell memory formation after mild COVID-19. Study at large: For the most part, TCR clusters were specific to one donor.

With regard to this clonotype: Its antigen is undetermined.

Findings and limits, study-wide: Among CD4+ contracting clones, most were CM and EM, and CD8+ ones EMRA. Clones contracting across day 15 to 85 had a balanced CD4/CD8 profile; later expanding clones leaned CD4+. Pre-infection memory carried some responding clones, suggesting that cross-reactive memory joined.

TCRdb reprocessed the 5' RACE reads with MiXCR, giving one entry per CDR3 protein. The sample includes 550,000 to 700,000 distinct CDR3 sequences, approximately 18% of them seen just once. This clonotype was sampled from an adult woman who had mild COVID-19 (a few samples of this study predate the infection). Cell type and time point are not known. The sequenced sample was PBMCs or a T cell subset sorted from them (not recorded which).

CDR3 in DNA: TGTGCCAGCAGTTACTTGGATGAGTTGGGGGGCTTCGACGAGCAGTACTTC. Its translation is CASSYLDELGGFDEQYF. The chain is built from TRBV6-2 or TRBV6-3 and TRBJ2-7; D assignment may be TRBD1 or TRBD2 (6 bases each). Germline values: CDR1 MNHEY, CDR2 SVGEGT. Trimming took 1 base from V and 5 from J, leaving 21 bases between them. The CDR3 contains 17 residues.